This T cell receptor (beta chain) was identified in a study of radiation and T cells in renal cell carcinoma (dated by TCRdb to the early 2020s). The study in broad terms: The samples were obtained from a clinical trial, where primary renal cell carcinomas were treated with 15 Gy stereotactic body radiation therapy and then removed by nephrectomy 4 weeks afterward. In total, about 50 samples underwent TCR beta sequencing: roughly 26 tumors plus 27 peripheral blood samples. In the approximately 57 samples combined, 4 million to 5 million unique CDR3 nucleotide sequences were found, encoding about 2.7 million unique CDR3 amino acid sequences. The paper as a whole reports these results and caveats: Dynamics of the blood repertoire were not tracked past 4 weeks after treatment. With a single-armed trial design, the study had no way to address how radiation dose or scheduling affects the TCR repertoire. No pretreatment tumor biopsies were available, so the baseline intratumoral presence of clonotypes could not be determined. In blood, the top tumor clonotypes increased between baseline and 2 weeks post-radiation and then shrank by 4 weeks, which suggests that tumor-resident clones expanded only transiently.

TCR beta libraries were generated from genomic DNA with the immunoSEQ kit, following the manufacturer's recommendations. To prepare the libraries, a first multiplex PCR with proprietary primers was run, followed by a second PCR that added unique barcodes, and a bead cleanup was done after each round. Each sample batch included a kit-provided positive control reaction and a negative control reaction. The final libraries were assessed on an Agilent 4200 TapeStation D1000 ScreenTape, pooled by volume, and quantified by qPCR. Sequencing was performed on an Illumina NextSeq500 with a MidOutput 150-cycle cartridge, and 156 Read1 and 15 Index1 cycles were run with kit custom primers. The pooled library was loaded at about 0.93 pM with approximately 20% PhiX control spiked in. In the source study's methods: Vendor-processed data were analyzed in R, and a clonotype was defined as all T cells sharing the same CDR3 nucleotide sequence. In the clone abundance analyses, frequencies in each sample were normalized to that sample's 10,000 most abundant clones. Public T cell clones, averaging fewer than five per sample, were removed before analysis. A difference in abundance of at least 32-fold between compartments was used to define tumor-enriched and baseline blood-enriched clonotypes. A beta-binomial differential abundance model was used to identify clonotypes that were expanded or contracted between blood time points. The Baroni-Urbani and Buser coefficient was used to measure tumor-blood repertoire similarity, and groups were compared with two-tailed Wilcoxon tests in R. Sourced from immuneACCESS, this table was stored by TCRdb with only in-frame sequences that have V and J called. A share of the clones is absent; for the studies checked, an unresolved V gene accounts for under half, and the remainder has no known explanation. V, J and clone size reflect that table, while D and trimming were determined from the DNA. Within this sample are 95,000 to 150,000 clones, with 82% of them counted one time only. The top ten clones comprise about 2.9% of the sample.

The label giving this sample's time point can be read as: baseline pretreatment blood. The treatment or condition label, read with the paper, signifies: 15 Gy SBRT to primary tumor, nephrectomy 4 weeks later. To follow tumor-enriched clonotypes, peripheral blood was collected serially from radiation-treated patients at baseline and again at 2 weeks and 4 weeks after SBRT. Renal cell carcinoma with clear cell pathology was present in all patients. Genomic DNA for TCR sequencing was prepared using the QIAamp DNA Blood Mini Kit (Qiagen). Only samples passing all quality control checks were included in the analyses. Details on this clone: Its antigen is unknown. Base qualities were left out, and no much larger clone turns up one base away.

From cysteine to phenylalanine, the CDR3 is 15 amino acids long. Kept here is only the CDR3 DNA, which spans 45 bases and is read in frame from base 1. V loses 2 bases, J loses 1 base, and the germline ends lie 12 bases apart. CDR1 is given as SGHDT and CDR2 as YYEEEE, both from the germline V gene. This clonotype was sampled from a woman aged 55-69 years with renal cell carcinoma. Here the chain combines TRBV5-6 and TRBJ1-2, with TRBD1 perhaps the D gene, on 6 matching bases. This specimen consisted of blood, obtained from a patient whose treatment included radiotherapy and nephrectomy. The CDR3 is CASSFTGGRNYGYTF. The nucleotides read TGTGCCAGCAGCTTTACGGGGGGCCGTAACTATGGCTACACCTTC.